Listed here are 2 T cell receptor beta chains from one sample, sequenced in a study of cytomegalovirus exposure and HLA in healthy donors (dated by TCRdb to about 2017). Preparation of the library involved the immunoSEQ multiplex PCR assay. For the multiplex PCR, a mixture combining 60 forward primers for TCR Vbeta segments and 13 reverse primers for TCR Jbeta segments was used. As stored in TCRdb, this immuneACCESS dataset retains in-frame rearrangements with V and J assigned. A fraction of the clones does not appear; measured against another copy, unresolved V genes explain less than half of the discrepancy, and the remainder lacks a known reason. Counted in this sample were around 140,000 clones; about three quarters of them appeared once. Approximately 13% of the sample comes from the top ten. Sequencing was done on a sample of PBMCs. The receptors here all came from a man aged 35 to 55 in good health and CMV-seropositive.

V and J are TRBV15 and TRBJ1-1; 8 positions match TRBD1. With V trimmed by 5 bases and J by 0 bases, 11 bases remained unmatched. CDR1 is LNHNV and CDR2 is YYDKDF in the germline V gene (reference sequence). The CDR3 contains 17 residues. The CDR3 sequence is CATSWYRGGGMNTEAFF. CDR3 in DNA: TGTGCCACCAGCTGGTACAGGGGGGGAGGGATGAACACTGAAGCTTTCTTT.

The V gene is TRBV7-9, the J gene TRBJ2-3; TRBD2 matches 9 bases. From germline, CDR1 is SEHNR and CDR2 FQNEAQ (reference sequence). The CDR3 sequence is 15 residues long. Trimming removed 5 bases from V and 6 bases from J; junction bases left unmatched: 9. CDR3 coding DNA: TGTGCCAGCAGCCTAGTATTAGCGGGAGTTGATACGCAGTATTTT. This translates into CASSLVLAGVDTQYF.